This T cell receptor (beta chain) was obtained from a study of T cell repertoires in cytomegalovirus infection. About the research overall: TCR beta signatures that were public indicated CMV infection and matching HLA type. General observations from the study: HLA-C-restricted, CMV-specific TCR beta clonotypes were dominant ex vivo. Based on cumulative public TCR beta family frequency, carriers of CMV plus the relevant HLA were identified.

This clonotype was counted ten times or more. Its antigen is not known. TCRdb re-derived calls from the reads in MiXCR, one entry per CDR3 protein. The table lists about 300,000 distinct CDR3 sequences, 8% to 10% of them singletons. Germline lookup yields CDR1 LNHNV and CDR2 YYDKDF (reference sequence). The CDR3 contains 16 residues. The ends were cut back, 0 bases at V and 1 base at J, with 7 bases in the middle. Sequenced material: PBMCs. This clonotype originated in a human donor in good health (CMV status not recorded). Some clones in this sample may be carry-over from other donors' samples. This chain links TRBV15 with TRBJ2-6; D remains unclear. The CDR3: CATSRDLISGANVLTF. The CDR3 region has the DNA TGTGCCACCAGCAGAGATCTGATTTCTGGGGCCAACGTCCTGACTTTC. Supplemented by reference TRBV15 and TRBJ2-6, the full variable domain reads DAMVIQNPRYQVTQFGKPVTLSCSQTLNHNVMYWYQQKSSQAPKLLFHYYDKDFNNEADTPDNFQSRRPNTSFCFLDIRSPGLGDTAMYLCATSRDLISGANVLTFGAGSRLTVL.